A selection of T cell receptor beta chains follows, all from one sample in a study of blood T cell repertoires in COVID-19. Profiling relied on immunoSEQ multiplex PCR, and the TCRdb table lists in-frame clones only, not all of them. The top ten hold approximately 0.3% of the sample, which has approximately 670,000 clones, 75% to 90% seen once. Sequenced sample: peripheral blood. Receptor source: a woman aged 18-35 years with acute or convalescent COVID-19. The CDR3 runs from the conserved cysteine through the conserved F or W. The D gene is left open where the match is weak. Size is stated for part of the rows, as once, few or many counts, or as a class when the clone is expanded.

V: TRBV13
J: TRBJ1-6
D: TRBD1
size: -
DNA: TGTGCCAGCAGCTTAGAAACAGGGGCGAATTCACCCCTCCACTTT
CDR3: CASSLETGANSPLHF

V: TRBV9
J: TRBJ1-1
D: TRBD1
size: -
DNA: TGTGCCAGCAGCATGACAGGGGGGTACACTGAAGCTTTCTTT
CDR3: CASSMTGGYTEAFF

V: TRBV5-1
J: TRBJ2-2
D: -
size: -
DNA: TGCGCCAGCAGACCCTCGCATAGCGATTCGGACACCGGGGAGCTGTTTTTT
CDR3: CASRPSHSDSDTGELFF

V: TRBV6-1
J: TRBJ1-1
D: TRBD1
size: -
DNA: TGTGCCAGCAGTGAAGAGGGGACAGTGAACACTGAAGCTTTCTTT
CDR3: CASSEEGTVNTEAFF

V: TRBV4-3
J: TRBJ1-2
D: TRBD1
size: -
DNA: TGCGCCAGCAGCCAAGGGACAGGCAGTTATGGCTACACCTTC
CDR3: CASSQGTGSYGYTF

V: TRBV27
J: TRBJ1-2
D: -
size: -
DNA: TGTGCCAGCAGTTCCAACAGGGTGTCTGGCTACACCTTC
CDR3: CASSSNRVSGYTF

V: TRBV4-3
J: TRBJ2-1
D: TRBD1
size: -
DNA: TGCGCCAGCAGCCAAGATTGGGGACAGGGGTCCTACAATGAGCAGTTCTTC
CDR3: CASSQDWGQGSYNEQFF

V: TRBV5-3
J: TRBJ1-1
D: -
size: -
DNA: TGTGCCAGAAGCCCCCGGGGGGGCACTGAAGCTTTCTTT
CDR3: CARSPRGGTEAFF

V: TRBV6-5
J: TRBJ1-1
D: TRBD1
size: -
DNA: TGTGCCAGCAGTAGGATGGACAGGGAGAGGGCTGAAGCTTTCTTT
CDR3: CASSRMDRERAEAFF

V: TRBV11-2
J: TRBJ2-2
D: TRBD1
size: -
DNA: TGTGCCAGCAGTCCACCTAGGACAGGGGTGGCCGGGGAGCTGTTTTTT
CDR3: CASSPPRTGVAGELFF

V: TRBV27
J: TRBJ1-2
D: TRBD1
size: -
DNA: TGTGCCAGCAGTTTCCCAGGGGGCGGTGGCTACACCTTC
CDR3: CASSFPGGGGYTF

V: TRBV19
J: TRBJ1-5
D: -
size: -
DNA: TGTGCCAGTAGTCTAACCGGGACAAGTAAATGGGGCGATCAGCCCCAGCATTTT
CDR3: CASSLTGTSKWGDQPQHF

V: TRBV6-2/TRBV6-3
J: TRBJ1-1
D: -
size: -
DNA: TGTGCCAGCAGTTACTCGGCCCCCGGCGGTACTGAAGCTTTCTTT
CDR3: CASSYSAPGGTEAFF

V: TRBV5-5
J: TRBJ1-2
D: -
size: once
DNA: TGTGCCAGCAGCCGGACATTCCCCCTCTATGGCTACACCTTC
CDR3: CASSRTFPLYGYTF

V: TRBV27
J: TRBJ2-5
D: -
size: -
DNA: TGTGCCAGCAGTGTACAGGGCCACCAAGAGACCCAGTACTTC
CDR3: CASSVQGHQETQYF

V: TRBV4-1
J: TRBJ2-7
D: TRBD1
size: many
DNA: TGCGCCAGCAGCCAAGTCCAGGGGGTCAAGCAGTACTTC
CDR3: CASSQVQGVKQYF

V: TRBV9
J: TRBJ1-1
D: -
size: -
DNA: TGTGCCAGCAGCGGGACACGATGGGGCACTGAAGCTTTCTTT
CDR3: CASSGTRWGTEAFF

V: TRBV12-3/TRBV12-4
J: TRBJ2-7
D: -
size: -
DNA: TGTGCCAGCACCTGGGGGGACTCCTACGAGCAGTACTTC
CDR3: CASTWGDSYEQYF

V: TRBV20-1
J: TRBJ1-1
D: -
size: -
DNA: TGCAGTGCTCCTCCCCGACTCTCAGCTTTCTTT
CDR3: CSAPPRLSAFF

V: TRBV3-1/TRBV3-2
J: TRBJ1-5
D: -
size: -
DNA: TGTGCCAGCAGCCAAGGGCTCAATCAGCCCCAGCATTTT
CDR3: CASSQGLNQPQHF